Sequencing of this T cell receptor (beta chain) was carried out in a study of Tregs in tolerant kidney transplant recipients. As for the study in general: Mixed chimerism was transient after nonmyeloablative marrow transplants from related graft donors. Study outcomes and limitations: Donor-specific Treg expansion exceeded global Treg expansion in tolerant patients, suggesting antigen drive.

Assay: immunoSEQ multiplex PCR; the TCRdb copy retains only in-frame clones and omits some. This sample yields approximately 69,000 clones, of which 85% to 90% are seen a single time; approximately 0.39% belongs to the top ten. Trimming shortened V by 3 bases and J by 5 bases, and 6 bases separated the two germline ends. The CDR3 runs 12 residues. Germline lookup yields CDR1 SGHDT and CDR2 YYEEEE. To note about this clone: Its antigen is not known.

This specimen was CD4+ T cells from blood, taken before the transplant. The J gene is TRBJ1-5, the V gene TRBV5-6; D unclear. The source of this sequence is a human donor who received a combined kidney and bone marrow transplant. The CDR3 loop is CASSSRDQPQHF. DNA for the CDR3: TGTGCCAGCAGCTCTCGCGATCAGCCCCAGCATTTT.